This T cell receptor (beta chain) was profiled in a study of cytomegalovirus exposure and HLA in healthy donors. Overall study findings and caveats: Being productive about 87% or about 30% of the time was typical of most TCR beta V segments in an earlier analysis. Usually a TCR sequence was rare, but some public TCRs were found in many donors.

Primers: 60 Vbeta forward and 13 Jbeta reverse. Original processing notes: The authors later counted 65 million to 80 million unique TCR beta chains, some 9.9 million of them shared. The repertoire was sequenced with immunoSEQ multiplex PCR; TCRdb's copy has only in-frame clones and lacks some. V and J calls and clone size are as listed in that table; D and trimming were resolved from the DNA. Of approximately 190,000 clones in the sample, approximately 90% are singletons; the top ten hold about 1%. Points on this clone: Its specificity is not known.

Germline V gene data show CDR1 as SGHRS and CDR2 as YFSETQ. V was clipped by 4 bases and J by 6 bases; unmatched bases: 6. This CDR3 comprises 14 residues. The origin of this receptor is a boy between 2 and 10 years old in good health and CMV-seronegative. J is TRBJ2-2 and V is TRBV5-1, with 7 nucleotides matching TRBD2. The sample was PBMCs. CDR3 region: CASSPGRGAGELFF. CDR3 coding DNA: TGCGCCAGCAGCCCAGGGAGGGGTGCCGGGGAGCTGTTTTTT.